One sample yielded the 12 T cell receptor beta chains listed below, sequenced in a study of blood T cells in healthy people across ages. Sample-barcoded 5' priming and a J-beta primer mix drove a second PCR of roughly 6 to 12 cycles. In TCRdb, the 5' RACE reads were re-called with MiXCR into one record per CDR3 protein. This sample has around 790,000 distinct CDR3 sequences, with about 42% found just once. The sequencing input was blood. The receptor set was obtained from a man aged 60 to 69 in good health.

The rearrangement joins TRBV5-4 to TRBJ2-3; no firm D call. Trimming stripped 4 bases from V and 6 bases from J, with 18 bases between. The CDR3 runs to 15 residues. CDR1 is SGHNT, CDR2 YYREEE, per germline (reference sequence). CDR3: CASSRFKTLGDTQYF. CDR3 in DNA: TGTGCCAGCAGCCGGTTTAAGACCCTTGGGGATACGCAGTATTTT.

This chain links TRBV3-1 with TRBJ2-1; a weak D match, TRBD1 (5 bases). Germline lookup yields CDR1 LGHDT and CDR2 YNNKEL (reference sequence). Deletions cut 0 bases from V and 10 bases from J, with 7 bases between. The CDR3 totals 12 residues. CDR3 in DNA: TGTGCCAGCAGCCAAGATCGGACAGAGCAGTTCTTC. It translates to CASSQDRTEQFF.

The chain has TRBV29-1 and TRBJ2-2; D call uncertain. Trimming removed 6 bases at V and 6 bases at J, with 20 bases between. The CDR3 is 15 residues long. CDR1 SQVTM and CDR2 ANQGSEA come from the germline V gene. In nucleotides, the CDR3 is TGCAGCGTCGTTGAAATTGGTGGGCGCCCCGGGGAGCTGTTTTTT. This gives the protein CSVVEIGGRPGELFF.

The V gene is TRBV14, the J gene TRBJ2-5, with D tentatively TRBD1 or TRBD2 (5 bases each). V dropped 6 bases and J dropped 11 bases, with 25 bases sitting between them. In germline, CDR1 is SGHDN, CDR2 FVKESK. There are 15 residues in the CDR3. The CDR3 DNA follows: TGTGCCAGCAGTCCAAGGTACGGGGCTGACAATGAGCAGTACTTC. Translating it yields CASSPRYGADNEQYF.

This chain connects TRBV20-1 to TRBJ1-5; D possibly corresponds to TRBD1 (6 bases). Germline CDR1 reads DFQATT; CDR2 reads SNEGSKA (reference sequence). The CDR3 runs 12 residues. V lost 6 bases, J lost 4 bases, and 10 bases lay in between. CDR3 sequence (DNA): TGCAGTGCGAACCAGGGGAATCAGCCCCAGCATTTT. This gives the protein CSANQGNQPQHF.

This clonotype showed up just a few times. The J gene is TRBJ1-2, the V gene TRBV4-1; the D gene is possibly TRBD1 (6 bases). The V gene lost 4 bases and the J gene lost 8 bases, with 17 bases spanning the gap. This CDR3 comprises 14 residues. Germline values: CDR1 MGHRA, CDR2 YSYEKL. This CDR3 reads CASSPRMGAKGYTF. CDR3 nucleotide sequence: TGCGCCAGCAGCCCCCGTATGGGGGCAAAGGGCTACACCTTC.

This clonotype was seen more than once but under ten times. The chain couples TRBV9 to TRBJ1-6, with no clear D. The germline V gene has CDR1 SGDLS and CDR2 YYNGEE. Trimming shortened V by 4 bases and J by 8 bases, and 19 bases separated the two germline ends. The CDR3 extends over 16 amino acids. The DNA for the CDR3 is TGTGCCAGCAGCCCTCGACCCGCGGCCAGTGATTCACCCCTCCACTTT. It encodes CASSPRPAASDSPLHF. Variable domain in full (rest from reference TRBV9 and TRBJ1-6): DSGVTQTPKHLITATGQRVTLRCSPRSGDLSVYWYQQSLDQGLQFLIQYYNGEERAKGNILERFSAQQFPDLHSELNLSSLELGDSALYFCASSPRPAASDSPLHFGNGTRLTVT.

In its sample, this clonotype was seen once. The chain is built from TRBV7-9 and TRBJ2-7; a possible D gene is TRBD2 (5 bases). Looked up from germline, CDR1 is SEHNR and CDR2 is FQNEAQ (reference sequence). Trimming cost V 5 bases and J 6 bases, with 8 bases left between them. The CDR3 is made up of 11 amino acids. The CDR3: CASSPEAEQYF. CDR3 bases: TGTGCCAGCAGCCCGGAGGCCGAGCAGTACTTC.

This clonotype was counted between two and nine times. The chain has TRBV9 and TRBJ2-4; 11 bases agree with TRBD1. Per germline, CDR1 SGDLS and CDR2 YYNGEE. V lost 4 bases, J lost 7 bases, and 4 bases stayed unmatched. The CDR3 extends over 14 amino acids. This CDR3 reads CASSPGQGANIQYF. The DNA for the CDR3 is TGTGCCAGCAGCCCAGGACAGGGGGCGAACATTCAGTACTTC. Complete variable domain (other parts from reference TRBV9 and TRBJ2-4): DSGVTQTPKHLITATGQRVTLRCSPRSGDLSVYWYQQSLDQGLQFLIQYYNGEERAKGNILERFSAQQFPDLHSELNLSSLELGDSALYFCASSPGQGANIQYFGAGTRLSVL.

The chain combines TRBV9 with TRBJ2-2, with 9 bases lining up with TRBD2. The germline V gene has CDR1 SGDLS and CDR2 YYNGEE. The V segment lost 4 bases and the J segment 2 bases; nucleotides outside the gene matches: 12. This CDR3 spans 18 amino acids. The CDR3: CASSPRVGAGGNTGELFF. The CDR3 DNA reads TGTGCCAGCAGCCCTAGAGTTGGAGCGGGGGGCAACACCGGGGAGCTGTTTTTT. Variable domain in full (rest from reference TRBV9 and TRBJ2-2): DSGVTQTPKHLITATGQRVTLRCSPRSGDLSVYWYQQSLDQGLQFLIQYYNGEERAKGNILERFSAQQFPDLHSELNLSSLELGDSALYFCASSPRVGAGGNTGELFFGEGSRLTVL.

This sequence joins TRBV29-1 and TRBJ2-7; D gene uncertain. V was cut by 6 bases and J by 4 bases, with 16 bases left in between. This CDR3 has 13 amino acids. The germline gives CDR1 SQVTM, CDR2 ANQGSEA. The CDR3 sequence is CSVASGGPYEQYF. The CDR3, as DNA: TGCAGCGTCGCCTCGGGCGGTCCTTACGAGCAGTACTTC.

This clonotype was recorded many times. J is TRBJ2-5 and V is TRBV4-1; D gene uncertain. Trimming took off 1 base at V and 4 bases at J, with 10 bases between the two ends. The CDR3 contains 14 residues. From germline, CDR1 is MGHRA and CDR2 YSYEKL. The CDR3 DNA follows: TGCGCCAGCAGCCAAGGAGGTATCCTAGAGACCCAGTACTTC. Its translation is CASSQGGILETQYF.